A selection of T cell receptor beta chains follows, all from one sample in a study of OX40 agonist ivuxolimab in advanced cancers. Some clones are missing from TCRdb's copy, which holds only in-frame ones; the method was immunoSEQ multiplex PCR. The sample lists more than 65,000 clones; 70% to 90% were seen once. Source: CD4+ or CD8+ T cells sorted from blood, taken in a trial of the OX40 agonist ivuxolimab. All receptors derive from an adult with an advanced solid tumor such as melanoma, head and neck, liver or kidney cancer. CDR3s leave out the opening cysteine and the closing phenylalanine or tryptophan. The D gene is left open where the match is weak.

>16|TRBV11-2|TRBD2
ASSLVERDLSSTDTQY
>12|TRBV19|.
ASSMANSGNTIY
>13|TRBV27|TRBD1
ASSKGGLRYNEQF
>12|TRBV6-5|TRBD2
ASRTSGRGHEQF
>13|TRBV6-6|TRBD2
ASRVSGFTYNEQF
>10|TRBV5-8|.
ASSLESYEQY
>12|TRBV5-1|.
ASSFGGGGYEQY
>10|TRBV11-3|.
ASSFGRETQY
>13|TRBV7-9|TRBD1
ASSLAGGQSYGYT
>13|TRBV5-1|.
ASSLAGSGNSPLH
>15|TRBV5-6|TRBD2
ASKGIQREHITGELF
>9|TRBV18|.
ASSLQETQY
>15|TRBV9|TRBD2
ASSVVGYTAGAHEQY
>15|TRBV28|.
ASSLVSPVAGLSEAF
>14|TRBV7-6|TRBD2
ASSLPLAGRYNEQF
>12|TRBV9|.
ASSPRTETYEQY
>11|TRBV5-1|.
ASSLGGDNEQF
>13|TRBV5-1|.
ASSSRAGGDTEAF
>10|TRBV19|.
ASSSRDRGYT
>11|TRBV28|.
ASSLGGAGTQY
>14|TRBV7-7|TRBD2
ASSPQLAGGHREQF
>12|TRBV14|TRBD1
ASSPGGLTETQY
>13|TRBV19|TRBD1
ASSSPNRGSDEQY
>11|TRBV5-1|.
ASSLVGQETQY
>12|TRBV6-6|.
ASSSTGPPWEQY
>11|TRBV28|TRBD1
ASKAGGDYGYT
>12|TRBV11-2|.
ASSPPGQTNEQF
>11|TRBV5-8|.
ASSLQYTDTQY
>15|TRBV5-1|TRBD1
ASSLNRTGGSADTQY
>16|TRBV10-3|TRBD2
AISESGVGRATYNEQF
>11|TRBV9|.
ASSVRISETQY
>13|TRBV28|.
ASSFQGTLSAEAF
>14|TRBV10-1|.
ASSEKIHQTPYEQY
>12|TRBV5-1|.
ASRIQGGPGELF
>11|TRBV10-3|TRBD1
AISEWTGDGYT
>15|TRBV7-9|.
ASSENLATYSYNEQF
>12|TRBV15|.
ATRQGRGTDTQY
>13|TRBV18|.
ASSPKPGGNTEAF
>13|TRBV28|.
ASSFTGSSIYGYT
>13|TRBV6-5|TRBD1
ASSYSGGSNYGYT
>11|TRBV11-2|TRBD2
ASSAGTSYEQY
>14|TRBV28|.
ASSLRQARGPYGYT
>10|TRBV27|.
ASSSSRETQY
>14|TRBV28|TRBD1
ASSLIGQGEFEKLF
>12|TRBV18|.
ASSPPRMTYGYT
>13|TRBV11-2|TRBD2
ASSSGLAGVNEQF
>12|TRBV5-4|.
ASSHQGLYNEQF
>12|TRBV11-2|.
ASSLAGRYNEQF
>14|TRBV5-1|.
ASSSTTVNSGNTIY